The following is a T cell receptor (beta chain) sequence with its context. Its antigen is not identified. The record originates from a study of persistence of HIV-infected CD4 T cells. This was the immunoSEQ version 4 assay in survey mode. Sequencing used immunoSEQ multiplex PCR; TCRdb keeps in-frame clones, though not all of them. The sample lists roughly 34,000 clones, 82% occurring once. Germline CDR1 reads MNHEY; CDR2 reads SVGAGI. This CDR3 region has 15 residues. The V segment lost 4 bases and the J segment 7 bases; nucleotides outside the gene matches: 5. Lysates of CMV-infected fibroblasts at around 9.9 ug/mL stimulated these cells. Memory cells lacking CD40L and CD69 with high CD45RO were sorted.

This chain joins TRBV6-5 and TRBJ1-4, with 11 positions matching TRBD1. This TCR was sampled from an adult woman with HIV who was CMV-seropositive. This material consisted of CD4+ T cells sorted from PBMCs after approximately 20-hour stimulation, taken from a patient who received antiretroviral therapy. CDR3 coding DNA: TGTGCCAGCAGTTTATTCGGGACAGGGGGTGAAAAACTGTTTTTT. Amino acid sequence: CASSLFGTGGEKLFF.